Reported below is one T cell receptor (beta chain). These data come from a study of blood T cell repertoires in COVID-19. The method was immunoSEQ multiplex PCR; TCRdb's version includes in-frame clones alone and lacks a portion of them. The repertoire has just over 350,000 clones, over 75% of them found once; the top ten carry approximately 3.1%. Germline V gene lookup returns CDR1 KGHDR and CDR2 SFDVKD. This CDR3 has 12 residues. Trimming removed 0 bases at V and 14 bases at J, with 11 bases between. The sample was PBMCs or T cells enriched from blood (not recorded which). This chain links TRBV24-1 with TRBJ2-3; tentative D call: TRBD2 (5 bases). The clonotype was recovered from a woman aged 25 to 39 who had recovered from COVID-19. In DNA, the CDR3 is TGTGCCACCAGTGATTTGCTAGCTACCCGGTATTTT. The encoded protein is CATSDLLATRYF.